This TCR beta chain was captured in a study of cytomegalovirus exposure and HLA in healthy donors. The overall study: The same platform used for the approximately 700 first-cohort repertoires was also used for the 100 to 150 validation repertoires, as a later analysis reported. General study points: Many donors shared some public TCRs, even though most TCR sequences were rare. Cytomegalovirus association was assigned to about 150 TCR beta chains. First-cohort TCR clusters were later found to tend to co-occur in the roughly 120 validation repertoires.

This table comes from immunoSEQ multiplex PCR, and its TCRdb copy is limited to in-frame clones, with some not included. The sample includes some 110,000 clones, around 85% of them seen just once. The sample holds one count of this clone. Its antigen is undetermined. V lost 6 bases and J lost 0, with 14 bases in between. CDR1 and CDR2 (germline): MNHEY, SMNVEV (reference sequence). The CDR3 has 15 residues. The gene calls are TRBV27 and TRBJ1-2; a weak D match, TRBD1 (5 bases). The TCR sequence derives from a man aged 18 to 35 in good health and CMV-seropositive. Sequences were obtained from PBMCs. CDR3 coding DNA: TGTGCCAGCAGCCCCACAGGAACTCCTAACTATGGCTACACCTTC. Translating it yields CASSPTGTPNYGYTF.